What follows describes a single TCR beta chain. The entry originates in a study of blood T cell repertoires in COVID-19. In the study's own analysis: Scientists estimated how many nucleated cells there were by amplifying reference gene primers. Produced via immunoSEQ multiplex PCR; TCRdb's table is partial and in-frame only. For V, J and clone size, that table is used; D and trimming come from the DNA. Among 250,000 or so clones listed, around nine tenths were seen once. The V gene lost 6 bases and the J gene lost 2 bases, with 11 bases spanning the gap. The V gene's germline CDR1 is MNHNY and CDR2 SVGAGI (reference sequence). The CDR3 runs 14 residues.

The sample taken for sequencing was peripheral blood. The receptor comes from a man between 40 and 49 years old with active or convalescent COVID-19. V and J are TRBV6-6 and TRBJ1-5; D unresolved. The CDR3 sequence: CASRFDIGNQPQHF. The CDR3 DNA follows: TGTGCCAGCAGGTTTGACATCGGCAATCAGCCCCAGCATTTT.